This TCR beta chain is from a study of T-cell reconstitution after alpha-beta-depleted transplantation in children. Study observations and caveats: T-cell counts and diversity were attributed mostly to newly produced T cells one year after transplant. Several patients had high TCRbeta diversity at day 60; it came from surviving recipient T cells and thymic progenitors. About two months after transplant, alpha-beta T cells reportedly came from several hundred expanded graft clones.

This clonotype was observed a few times. Its antigen is not identified. Unique molecular identifiers were incorporated during preparation of the TCRbeta library. From the PCR reads, TCRdb called clonotypes with MiXCR, one entry per CDR3 protein. The data hold some 840,000 distinct CDR3 sequences, with roughly 15% observed a single time. Trimming stripped 4 bases from V and 6 bases from J, with 19 bases between. The length of the CDR3 is 15 residues. Germline assignment: CDR1 SEHNR and CDR2 FQNEAQ (reference sequence). The chain combines TRBV7-9 with TRBJ2-7; D ambiguous. Sequenced material: PBMCs, mostly from graft donor cells, taken 360 days after TCRalphabeta/CD19-depleted stem cell transplant. This sequence originates from a male patient younger than 18 who had a stem cell transplant for acute lymphoblastic leukemia, so the T cells may come from the graft donor. This CDR3 reads CASSSWGGVLSEQYF. Here the CDR3 DNA reads TGTGCCAGCAGCTCCTGGGGTGGGGTTTTGAGCGAGCAGTACTTC.